This TCR beta chain was captured in a study of T cells in women clearing cervical HPV infection. Study-level background: Case blood drawn at lesion detection; control blood after infection cleared. HLA type could not be excluded as a confounder.

Details on this clone: Its specificity is not known. The CDR3 end lies 3 residues beyond the end of the read and is filled in from the germline J gene.

Genomic DNA, averaging 1200 ng per sample, yielded TCR beta CDR3 via immunoSEQ. Assay: immunoSEQ multiplex PCR; the TCRdb copy retains only in-frame clones and omits some. The sample yields about 26,000 clones, of which the top ten take up 3.7%. Findings of the study overall: TRBV6-7 abundance was lower in cases than controls (roughly 0.12% versus 0.15%).

CDR3 length: 15 residues. V trimming: 1 base; J trimming: 2 bases; junction bases outside the gene matches: 3. Germline assignment: CDR1 SGHVS and CDR2 FQNEAQ. This chain joins TRBV7-8 and TRBJ2-5, with 8 positions matching TRBD2. The sample was blood buffy coat. This TCR derives from a woman aged 18 to 69 with a cervical HPV16 infection that either progressed to CIN3+ or cleared (not recorded which). Partial CDR3 DNA: TGTGCCAGCAGCTTAGAACGCGGGGGGCAAGAGACC. Translated: CASSLERGGQET. The CDR3, in full, reads CASSLERGGQETQYF.